The following is a T cell receptor beta chain sequence with its context. Its cognate antigen has yet to be identified. There are no base qualities to consult, and no much larger clone falls within one base. PBMCs were isolated by Ficoll-Paque density gradient centrifugation. The sample is drawn from a study of T-cell memory formation after mild COVID-19 (dated by TCRdb to 2020 to 2022). Broadly, across the study: TCR sequence clusters from the two donors were largely donor specific. In a couple of donors, T-cell clones that expanded and contracted after mild COVID-19 were tracked by sequencing TCRalpha and TCRbeta repertoires over time. The cohort comprised two young, previously healthy adult volunteers, one female and one male. The paper as a whole reports these results and caveats: Only a couple of mild cases were covered in the study, and larger cohorts including severe cases with pre-infection samples were considered necessary. SARS-CoV-2 specificity of the second-wave clones peaking on day 37 was not confirmed. Clones that contracted from day 15 to 85 showed balanced CD4/CD8 phenotypes, whereas a second wave of clones that expanded from day 15 to 37 leaned towards CD4+. Some responding clones were detected in pre-infection memory, suggesting pre-existing cross-reactive memory T cells joined the SARS-CoV-2 response. Contracting CD4+ clones were located mainly in the CM and EM memory subsets, whereas CD8+ clones were found to be enriched in EMRA.

The V and J ends are trimmed by 6 bases and 6 bases, leaving 14 bases between them. The germline V gene supplies CDR1 MNHEY and CDR2 SVGEGT. From cysteine to phenylalanine, the CDR3 is 13 amino acids long. The entry retains the CDR3 DNA only, 39 bases that are in frame from base 1. Instrument used: Illumina NovaSeq 6000. TCRalpha and TCRbeta cDNA libraries were constructed by 5'RACE with constant-segment primers, with sample barcodes and unique molecular identifiers being introduced. Trizol reagent was used to extract RNA from every sample. Amplification of the libraries took two PCR steps, and the second step added a second sample barcode plus Illumina TruSeq adapters. Libraries were sequenced on an Illumina NovaSeq with 2 x 150 bp paired-end reads. The published analysis was carried out like this. With migec v1.2.7, reads were demultiplexed and then collapsed into UMI-guided consensus sequences. With mixcr v2.1.11, UMI consensuses were aligned to TRA and TRB V and J templates and assembled into clonotypes. Expanded or contracted clonotypes were those called significant by both edgeR and NoisET, with noise models trained on biological replicates. For edgeR calls, the cutoffs were a false discovery rate-adjusted p below 0.01 and a log2 fold-change threshold of 1. As an exploratory analysis of dynamics, max-normalized trajectories of the 1000 most abundant clonotypes were examined with PCA combined with hierarchical clustering. Separately sequenced CD4+ and CD8+ repertoires were used to assign a CD4 or CD8 phenotype to each responding clone. TCRdb took the public reads, trimmed them with fastp at Q25, ran MiXCR for clone calling and kept in-frame beta chains. Rows with a matching CDR3 protein are joined into one entry that keeps the most common DNA and genes. These V and J calls rely on TCRdb rather than the paper's analysis. The sample yields about 350,000 distinct CDR3 sequences; around 15% were counted once. The ten largest account for 22% of the sample.

This sequence was found in a man aged 18-30 years who had mild COVID-19 (a few samples of this study predate the infection). The sample titles of this study are shuffled in the database, so cell type and time point are left out; the donor was told from shared clones. The rearranged segments are TRBV6-2 or TRBV6-3 and TRBJ1-2; the D gene cannot be named for sure. The sample was PBMCs or a T cell subset sorted from them (not recorded which). The bases read TGTGCCAGCAGCTCTGACAATATGGATGGCTACACCTTC. This sequence encodes CASSSDNMDGYTF.